Sequencing of this T cell receptor (beta chain) was carried out in a study of human T cells and chemical hapten exposure. Study-level findings and limits: Expanded TCRs were compared with controls, and the expanded TCRs formed significantly more large CDR3 similarity clusters.

The CDR3 runs to 14 residues. V gave up 5 bases and J gave up 10 bases, with 18 bases separating them. Germline-derived CDR1 and CDR2 are MNHEY and SVGEGT. TCRdb passed the RACE reads through MiXCR, listing each CDR3 protein once. The repertoire includes roughly 100,000 distinct CDR3 sequences, under 40% of them detected once, and 2.5% to 3% sits in the top ten. Time point here: patch test 3, about 24 weeks after DPC sensitization. Specified treatment: therapeutic diphenylcyclopropenone sensitization with weekly scalp DPC. Concerning this clonotype itself: No antigen is known for it.

The material sequenced was whole blood, taken in connection with sensitization to the hapten diphenylcyclopropenone (DPC). The V call is TRBV6-2 or TRBV6-3, the J call TRBJ2-1, with unresolved D. The TCR comes from a man between 35 and 55 years old with alopecia areata. Some clones in this sample may be carry-over from other donors' samples. Here the CDR3 DNA reads TGTGCCAGCAGTCCCGAGTTAGATACATCCGAGCAGTTCTTC. Its protein is CASSPELDTSEQFF.